The T cell receptor (beta chain) described here comes from a study of shared clonotypes between healthy human individuals. This CDR3 spans 16 amino acids. The germline V gene has CDR1 SEHNR and CDR2 FQNEAQ (reference sequence). J was trimmed by 0 bases and V by 4 bases; bases with no gene match: 7. Generated by immunoSEQ multiplex PCR, the TCRdb table keeps only in-frame clones and is missing some. The repertoire includes around 2,000,000 clones, about 92% of them detected once, and approximately 1.7% sits in the top ten. Broader study findings: Larger estimated richness was generally seen in naive subsets than in memory subsets.

There are a few counts of this clone. As yet, its antigen is unknown. The naive CD8 population came from CD45RO-negative cells selected for CCR7, without terminally differentiated effector memory CD45RA+ cells. Source material: naive CD8+ T cells from PBMCs. The gene calls are TRBV7-9 and TRBJ2-7; TRBD2 aligns across 9 bases. The receptor was derived from a man between 18 and 35 years old in good health. Some clones in this sample may be carry-over from other donors' samples. In DNA form, the CDR3 reads TGTGCCAGCAGCTCCAGTAGCGGGGGAAGCTCCTACGAGCAGTACTTC. Translation gives CASSSSSGGSSYEQYF.